This TCR beta chain comes out of a study of tumor and adjacent non-tumor tissue in lung cancer. In the study overall: The cohort had 12 adenocarcinoma, a couple of squamous cell and 1 small cell patients. Study-wide results and limits: Tumor TCR diversity, when higher, was linked to shorter survival. Tumor repertoires had a smaller top 100 clone share than normal lung.

Turning to this clonotype: Antigen unknown. The junction departs from the called germline gene at one end, perhaps through a read error.

A modified ARM-PCR protocol with three rounds of nested PCR amplified TCRbeta. From the multiplex PCR reads, TCRdb called clonotypes with MiXCR, one entry per CDR3 protein. The sample carries about 75,000 distinct CDR3 sequences, approximately 68% recorded once. RNA was extracted from bulk tissue without any cell sorting. More than 3 cm separated this lung sample from the edge of the tumor. Donors were chemotherapy-naive, newly diagnosed lung cancer surgical patients in China, August–late 2014. The sequencing sample was made of distant non-tumor lung tissue. This TCR was sampled from a woman in her fifties or sixties with non-small cell lung cancer.

CDR3 in DNA: TGCACCAGCAGCCTCCAATTTGCCACAGATATGCAGTATTTT. Residues: CTSSLQFATDMQYF. The chain joins TRBV4-1 to TRBJ2-3; D unresolved. Germline V gene lookup returns CDR1 MGHRA and CDR2 YSYEKL. The CDR3 consists of 14 residues.